The rows below give T cell receptor beta chains drawn from one sample of a study of CD8+ T cells in alopecia areata. TCRdb's table, derived via immunoSEQ multiplex PCR, lists solely in-frame clones and lacks some. This repertoire shows roughly 97,000 clones, roughly two fifths found once; its top ten account for 1% to 1.5%. Sequencing was carried out using CD4+ T cells sorted from blood. Every receptor here comes from a human donor with alopecia areata. CDR3s include the opening cysteine and the closing phenylalanine or tryptophan. The order of the fields is D gene, V gene, clone size, J gene, CDR3 protein, CDR3 DNA. A D gene is named only where the DNA matches it firmly. A clone size is listed for some rows: how often the clone was seen (once, few, many), or a class if it is expanded.

NA	TRBV7-9	many	TRBJ1-1	CASSFDRTEAFF	TGTGCCAGCAGCTTCGACAGAACTGAAGCTTTCTTT
TRBD1	TRBV2	few	TRBJ1-1	CASSVIRGRHTEAFF	TGTGCCAGCAGTGTTATCAGGGGGAGACACACTGAAGCTTTCTTT
TRBD2	TRBV30	few	TRBJ2-1	CAWTKGLADLLQFF	TGTGCCTGGACGAAGGGACTAGCCGATCTTTTGCAGTTCTTC
NA	TRBV7-9	NA	TRBJ2-1	CASSLLGIPYNEQFF	TGTGCCAGCAGCTTACTAGGGATACCCTACAATGAGCAGTTCTTC
NA	TRBV5-1	NA	TRBJ2-7	CASSLMDGIDEQYF	TGCGCCAGCAGCTTGATGGACGGTATCGACGAGCAGTACTTC
NA	TRBV30	once	TRBJ1-1	CACSPGTVNTEAFF	TGTGCCTGTTCCCCCGGGACGGTGAACACTGAAGCTTTCTTT
NA	TRBV5-1	once	TRBJ2-3	CASSLARADTDTQYF	TGCGCCAGCAGCTTGGCCCGGGCCGACACAGATACGCAGTATTTT
NA	TRBV19	few	TRBJ2-7	CATPTVSYEQYF	TGTGCCACGCCGACAGTCTCCTACGAGCAGTACTTC
NA	TRBV19	NA	TRBJ1-5	CASSIIGINQPQHF	TGTGCCAGTAGTATCATTGGGATCAATCAGCCCCAGCATTTT
NA	TRBV29-1	NA	TRBJ1-4	CSVGRQDTTNEKLFF	TGCAGCGTTGGGAGACAGGATACAACTAATGAAAAACTGTTTTTT
NA	TRBV6-5	NA	TRBJ1-6	CASSYAAGSLDSPLHF	TGTGCCAGCAGTTACGCGGCAGGGTCTCTCGATTCACCCCTCCACTTT
NA	TRBV20-1	NA	TRBJ2-3	CSARTRDTQYF	TGCAGTGCTAGGACTCGAGATACGCAGTATTTT
NA	TRBV25-1	NA	TRBJ2-7	CASSRGATYEQYF	TGTGCCAGCTCCCGGGGGGCCACCTACGAGCAGTACTTC